Below, one TCR beta chain is given with its context. Its antigen is not known. Exposure to brentuximab vedotin varied, and each patient had relapsed following autologous stem cell transplantation. Profiled with immunoSEQ multiplex PCR; TCRdb holds only in-frame clones, not every one. The data contain under 40,000 clones, approximately 82% of them singletons. The data originate from a study of PD-1 blockade in classical Hodgkin lymphoma. Study results and caveats: Nothing has yet pinned down what causes the repertoire differences, possibly disease activity or prior therapy. Complete responders entered with baseline diversity on par with newly diagnosed patients, the results showed. CD8+ TCR diversity did not rise significantly by C4D1, unlike CD4+.

CDR3 length equals 15 residues. Trimming removed 2 bases from V and 1 base from J, with 15 bases in between. CDR1 is GTSNPN, CDR2 SVGIG, per germline (reference sequence). The gene calls are TRBV30 and TRBJ2-7, with D possibly TRBD2 on 6 matching bases. The TCR was taken from a human donor with classical Hodgkin lymphoma. Here the sequenced sample was peripheral blood mononuclear cells (PBMCs), taken before the second cycle of nivolumab. This CDR3 is CAWSHGGTESYEQYF. Written as DNA, the CDR3 is TGTGCCTGGAGTCATGGGGGGACGGAGTCCTACGAGCAGTACTTC.